Sequencing of this TCR beta chain was carried out in a study of lymphopenia after photon versus proton radiotherapy. Sequencing used immunoSEQ multiplex PCR; TCRdb keeps in-frame clones, though not all of them. Found here are around 24,000 clones, approximately 85% of them singletons; the top ten hold around 5.3%. Germline values: CDR1 SGDLS, CDR2 YYNGEE. CDR3 length equals 15 residues. Trimming cost V 3 bases and J 1 base, with 13 bases left between them. The chain employs TRBV9 and TRBJ1-1; D perhaps matches TRBD1 (6 bases). The clonotype originates from a man aged 25 to 40 with gastric cancer. The starting material was peripheral blood, obtained from a patient treated with photon-based radiotherapy. CDR3 DNA: TGTGCCAGCAGCGCTACAGGGAGTCCGAACACTGAAGCTTTCTTT. It codes for CASSATGSPNTEAFF. The entire variable domain, with the rest obtained from reference TRBV9 and TRBJ1-1, is as follows: DSGVTQTPKHLITATGQRVTLRCSPRSGDLSVYWYQQSLDQGLQFLIQYYNGEERAKGNILERFSAQQFPDLHSELNLSSLELGDSALYFCASSATGSPNTEAFFGQGTRLTVV.